This TCR beta chain was retrieved from a study of T cells in Graves' hyperthyroidism and ophthalmopathy. About the research overall: Sampling of peripheral blood happened at initial diagnosis, prior to any treatment. Study outcomes and limitations: Ophthalmopathy, which appeared later, was predicted by the model a median about 5.9 months before onset.

The TCR beta CDR3 regions underwent amplification using RNA transcripts as the source. Primed by the HTBI set, a first-round RT-PCR was run on the TCR CDR3. TCRdb reanalysed the multiplex PCR reads using MiXCR and keeps one entry per CDR3 protein. The sample records roughly 400,000 distinct CDR3 sequences, roughly 25% being singletons. This CDR3 is 18 amino acids long. CDR1 SGHRS and CDR2 YFSETQ come from the germline V gene. Patients aged 18 to 65 had newly diagnosed hyperthyroidism lasting under 2 months. Each 10 ml fresh peripheral blood draw supplied the PBMCs. As to this clonotype: Its antigen is unknown. A much larger clone differs by one base, so this may be a read error.

The specimen sequenced was blood. The V and J genes are TRBV5-1 and TRBJ2-1; D is perhaps TRBD2 (7 bases). The TCR comes from a man over 45 with Graves' hyperthyroidism. CDR3 residues: CASSLWRPGGVSNNDQFF. As DNA, the CDR3 is TGCGCCAGCAGCTTGTGGCGACCGGGGGGCGTCAGTAACAATGATCAGTTCTTC. The variable domain in full, with the rest retrieved from reference TRBV5-1 and TRBJ2-1, is KAGVTQTPRYLIKTRGQQVTLSCSPISGHRSVSWYQQTPGQGLQFLFEYFSETQRNKGNFPGRFSGRQFSNSRSEMNVSTLELGDSALYLCASSLWRPGGVSNNDQFFGPGTRLTVL.